There are a few counts of the clone carrying this TCR beta chain. Every subset had its genomic DNA shared out evenly among several immunoSEQ plates. The repertoire was sequenced with immunoSEQ multiplex PCR; TCRdb's copy has only in-frame clones and lacks some. The sample yields some 1 million clones, about 75% seen once. Trimming removed 9 bases from V and 8 bases from J, with 19 bases in between. The CDR3 sequence is 14 residues long. Germline V lookup: CDR1 SNHLY, CDR2 FYNNEI. This sample is drawn from a study of shared clonotypes between healthy human individuals. Overall study: The donor group consisted of a couple of women and a few men, aged 18 to 49.

The sequenced sample consisted of memory CD4+ T cells sorted from blood. Subset specified: CD45RA-negative fraction. The chain links TRBV2 to TRBJ1-4, with D possibly matching TRBD1 (6 bases). The origin of this receptor is a man younger than 30 in good health. In DNA, the CDR3 is TGTGCCAGTCTTCCGGGACACTCAAAGGAAAAACTGTTTTTT. This codes for CASLPGHSKEKLFF.